The 4 T cell receptor beta chains listed next were all sequenced from one sample in a study of shared clonotypes between healthy human individuals. The protocol was immunoSEQ multiplex PCR, while the TCRdb copy is restricted to in-frame clones and leaves out a portion. The data hold more than 1,200,000 clones, with just under 99% observed a single time. The sequenced material came from naive CD4+ T cells sorted from blood. Subset given: CD45RA+ positively selected. These receptors came from a man between 25 and 39 years old in good health.

This sequence joins TRBV5-1 and TRBJ1-1; D is undetermined. CDR3 length: 15 residues. The V gene's germline CDR1 is SGHRS and CDR2 YFSETQ. V lost 0 bases and J lost 8, with 17 bases in between. The CDR3 DNA sequence: TGCGCCAGCAGCTTGGAGTCTGGGGTCTCCGGGGAAGCTTTCTTT. Residues: CASSLESGVSGEAFF.

V gene TRBV5-1 combines with J gene TRBJ2-3; perhaps TRBD1 as D (7 bases). The CDR3 runs to 15 residues. V lost 0 bases and J lost 4, with 12 bases in between. CDR1 and CDR2 from the germline V gene are SGHRS and YFSETQ. The DNA for the CDR3 is TGCGCCAGCAGCTTGGATGCAGGGGGGCCAGATACGCAGTATTTT. Its translation: CASSLDAGGPDTQYF. Full variable domain (outside the CDR3, taken from reference TRBV5-1 and TRBJ2-3): KAGVTQTPRYLIKTRGQQVTLSCSPISGHRSVSWYQQTPGQGLQFLFEYFSETQRNKGNFPGRFSGRQFSNSRSEMNVSTLELGDSALYLCASSLDAGGPDTQYFGPGTRLTVL.

The J gene is TRBJ2-3, the V gene TRBV11-2, with D unclear. CDR3 size: 13 residues. Trimming removed 4 bases from V and 8 bases from J, with 13 bases in between. Per germline, CDR1 SGHAT and CDR2 FQNNGV. This CDR3 reads CASSSLTLRTQYF. The CDR3 DNA is TGTGCCAGCAGCTCATTGACTCTCCGTACGCAGTATTTT.

The chain links TRBV6-5 to TRBJ2-1, with D possibly being TRBD2 (5 bases). CDR3 size: 14 residues. Trimming stripped 7 bases from V and 6 bases from J, with 16 bases between. Per germline, CDR1 MNHEY and CDR2 SVGAGI. The chain's CDR3 is CASTPRGSANEQFF. For the CDR3, the DNA is TGTGCCAGCACCCCCAGAGGGTCCGCCAATGAGCAGTTCTTC.